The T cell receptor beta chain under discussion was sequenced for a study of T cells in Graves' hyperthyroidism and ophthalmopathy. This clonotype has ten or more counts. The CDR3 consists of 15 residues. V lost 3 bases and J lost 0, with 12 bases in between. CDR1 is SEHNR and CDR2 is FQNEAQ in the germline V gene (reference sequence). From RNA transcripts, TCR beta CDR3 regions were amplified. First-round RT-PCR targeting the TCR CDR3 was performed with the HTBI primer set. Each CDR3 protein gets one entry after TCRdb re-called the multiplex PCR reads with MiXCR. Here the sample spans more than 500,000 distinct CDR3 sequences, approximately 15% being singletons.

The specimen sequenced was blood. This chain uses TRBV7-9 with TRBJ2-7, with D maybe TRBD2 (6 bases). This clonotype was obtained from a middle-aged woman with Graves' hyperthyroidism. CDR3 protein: CASSFEGGLSYEQYF. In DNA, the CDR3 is TGTGCCAGCAGCTTTGAGGGAGGCCTCTCCTACGAGCAGTACTTC.